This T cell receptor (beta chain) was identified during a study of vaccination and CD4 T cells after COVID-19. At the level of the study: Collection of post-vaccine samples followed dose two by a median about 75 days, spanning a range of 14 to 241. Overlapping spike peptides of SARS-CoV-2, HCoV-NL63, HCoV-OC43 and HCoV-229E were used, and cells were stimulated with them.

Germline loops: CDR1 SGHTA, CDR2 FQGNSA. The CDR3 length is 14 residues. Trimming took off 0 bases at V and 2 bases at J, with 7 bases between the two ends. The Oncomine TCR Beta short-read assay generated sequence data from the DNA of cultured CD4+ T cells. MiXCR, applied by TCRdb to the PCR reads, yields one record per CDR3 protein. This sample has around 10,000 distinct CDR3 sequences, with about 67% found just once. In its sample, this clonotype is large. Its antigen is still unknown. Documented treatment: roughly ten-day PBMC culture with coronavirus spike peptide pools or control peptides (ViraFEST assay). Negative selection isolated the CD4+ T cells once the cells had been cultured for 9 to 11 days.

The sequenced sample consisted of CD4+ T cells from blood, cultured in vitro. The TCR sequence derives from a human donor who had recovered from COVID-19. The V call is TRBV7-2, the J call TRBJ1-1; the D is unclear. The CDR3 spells CASSLARDNTEAFF. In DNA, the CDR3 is TGTGCCAGCAGCTTAGCTCGTGATAACACTGAAGCTTTCTTT.